This T cell receptor beta chain was captured by sequencing in a study of T cell changes during pregnancy in multiple sclerosis. V lost 4 bases and J lost 1; bases outside the gene matches: 13. Looked up from germline, CDR1 is SGHKS and CDR2 is YYEKEE (reference sequence). CDR3 length: 17 residues. Clones were read by immunoSEQ multiplex PCR, and TCRdb kept only the in-frame ones, dropping some. The sample gives around 39,000 clones, roughly 90% of which show up once; approximately 26% is in the top ten. The origin of this receptor is a female donor with multiple sclerosis, enrolled in a pregnancy study. The sequenced sample was CD8+ T cells from peripheral blood mononuclear cells, obtained before pregnancy. V is TRBV5-5 and J is TRBJ1-1, with 7 positions matching TRBD1. The CDR3 protein is CASSTAGGTAQNTEAFF. The CDR3 DNA follows: TGTGCCAGCAGCACCGCGGGAGGGACAGCGCAGAACACTGAAGCTTTCTTT. The full variable domain, with the rest looked up from reference TRBV5-5 and TRBJ1-1, is DAGVTQSPTHLIKTRGQQVTLRCSPISGHKSVSWYQQVLGQGPQFIFQYYEKEERGRGNFPDRFSARQFPNYSSELNVNALLLGDSALYLCASSTAGGTAQNTEAFFGQGTRLTVV.